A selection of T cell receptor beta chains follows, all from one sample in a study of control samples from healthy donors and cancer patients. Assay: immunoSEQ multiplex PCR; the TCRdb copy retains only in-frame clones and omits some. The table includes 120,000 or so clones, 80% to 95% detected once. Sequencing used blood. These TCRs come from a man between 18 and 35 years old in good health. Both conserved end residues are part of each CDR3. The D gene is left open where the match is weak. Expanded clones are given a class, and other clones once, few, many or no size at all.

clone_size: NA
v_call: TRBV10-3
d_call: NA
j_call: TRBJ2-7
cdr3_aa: CAISWDTGDEQYF
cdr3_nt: TGTGCCATCAGTTGGGACACTGGGGACGAGCAGTACTTC

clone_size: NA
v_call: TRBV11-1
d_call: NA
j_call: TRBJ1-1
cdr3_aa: CASSLGRGGNTEAFF
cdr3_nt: TGTGCCAGCAGCTTAGGCCGGGGCGGGAACACTGAAGCTTTCTTT

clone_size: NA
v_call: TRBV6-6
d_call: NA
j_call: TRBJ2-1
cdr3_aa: CASAKAANEQFF
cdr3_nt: TGTGCCAGTGCTAAGGCCGCGAATGAGCAGTTCTTC

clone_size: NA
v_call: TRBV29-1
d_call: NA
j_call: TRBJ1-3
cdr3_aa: CSVSFGFSSGNTIYF
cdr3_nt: TGCAGCGTGTCCTTTGGGTTCTCCTCTGGAAACACCATATATTTT

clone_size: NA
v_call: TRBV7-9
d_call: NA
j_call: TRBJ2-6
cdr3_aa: CASSLGVPGANVLTF
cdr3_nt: TGTGCCAGCAGCTTGGGGGTCCCCGGGGCCAACGTCCTGACTTTC

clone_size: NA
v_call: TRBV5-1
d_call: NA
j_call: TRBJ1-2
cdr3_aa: CASSGGSYLDYGYTF
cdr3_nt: TGCGCCAGCAGCGGGGGGAGTTATTTGGACTATGGCTACACCTTC

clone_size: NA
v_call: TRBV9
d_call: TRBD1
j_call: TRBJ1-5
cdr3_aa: CASRETGVGQPQHF
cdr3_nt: TGTGCCAGCAGGGAAACAGGGGTAGGTCAGCCCCAGCATTTT

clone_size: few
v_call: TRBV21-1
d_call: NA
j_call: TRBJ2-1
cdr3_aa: CASRESFF
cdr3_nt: TGTGCCAGCAGAGAATCGTTCTTC

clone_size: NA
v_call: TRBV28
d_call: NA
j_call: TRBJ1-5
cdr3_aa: CASSLYWQDGYQPQHF
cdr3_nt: TGTGCCAGCAGTTTATACTGGCAGGATGGGTATCAGCCCCAGCATTTT

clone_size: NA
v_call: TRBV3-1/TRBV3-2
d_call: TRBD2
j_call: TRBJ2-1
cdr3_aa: CASSPGRTREQFF
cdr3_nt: TGTGCCAGCAGCCCGGGCCGGACTAGAGAGCAGTTCTTC

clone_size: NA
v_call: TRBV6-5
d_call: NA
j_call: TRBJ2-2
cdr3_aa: CASSYDSAAPGELFF
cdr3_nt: TGTGCCAGCAGTTACGACTCGGCAGCGCCCGGGGAGCTGTTTTTT

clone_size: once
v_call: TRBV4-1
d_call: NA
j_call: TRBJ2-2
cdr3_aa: CASSPGSRNTGELFF
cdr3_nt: TGCGCCAGCAGCCCGGGGTCGAGGAACACCGGGGAGCTGTTTTTT

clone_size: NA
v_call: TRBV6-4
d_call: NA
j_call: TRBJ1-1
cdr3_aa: CASSEVLGDTEAFF
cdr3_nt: TGTGCCAGCAGTGAAGTCCTCGGGGACACTGAAGCTTTCTTT

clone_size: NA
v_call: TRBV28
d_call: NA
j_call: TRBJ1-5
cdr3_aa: CASSLFGGDQPQHF
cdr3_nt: TGTGCCAGCAGTTTATTTGGCGGCGATCAGCCCCAGCATTTT

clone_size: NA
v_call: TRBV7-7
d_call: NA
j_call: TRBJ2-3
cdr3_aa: CASSPDAGWTDTQYF
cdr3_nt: TGTGCCAGCAGCCCTGACGCGGGGTGGACAGATACGCAGTATTTT

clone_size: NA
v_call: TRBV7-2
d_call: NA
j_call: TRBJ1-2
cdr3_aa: CASSQDSYGYTF
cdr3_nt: TGTGCCAGCAGCCAAGACTCATATGGCTACACCTTC

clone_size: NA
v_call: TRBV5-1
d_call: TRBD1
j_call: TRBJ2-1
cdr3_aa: CASSTGTGDNEQFF
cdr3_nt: TGCGCCAGCAGCACTGGGACAGGCGACAATGAGCAGTTCTTC

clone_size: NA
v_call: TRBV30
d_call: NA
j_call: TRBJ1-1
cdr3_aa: CAWSVGRVQGTTEAFF
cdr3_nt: TGTGCCTGGAGTGTGGGGCGGGTGCAGGGGACCACTGAAGCTTTCTTT

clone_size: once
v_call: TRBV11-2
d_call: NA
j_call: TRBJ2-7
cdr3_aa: CASSYRPPEQYF
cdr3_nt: TGTGCCAGCAGCTACCGGCCCCCCGAGCAGTACTTC

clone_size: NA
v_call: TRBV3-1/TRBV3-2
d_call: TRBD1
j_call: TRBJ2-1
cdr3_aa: CASSRDRVEQFF
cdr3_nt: TGTGCCAGCAGTCGAGACAGGGTCGAGCAGTTCTTC

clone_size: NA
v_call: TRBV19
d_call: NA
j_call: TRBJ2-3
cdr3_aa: CASSTPLRGWTQYF
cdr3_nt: TGTGCCAGTAGTACTCCCCTTCGGGGTTGGACGCAGTATTTT

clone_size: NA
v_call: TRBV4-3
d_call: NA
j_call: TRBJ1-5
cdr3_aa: CASSPDRYSNQPQHF
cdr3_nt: TGCGCCAGCAGTCCCGACAGATATAGCAATCAGCCCCAGCATTTT

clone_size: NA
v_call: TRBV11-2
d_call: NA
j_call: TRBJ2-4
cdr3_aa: CASSLDFGEMLAKNIQYF
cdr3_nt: TGTGCCAGCAGCTTAGATTTTGGAGAGATGTTAGCCAAAAACATTCAGTACTTC

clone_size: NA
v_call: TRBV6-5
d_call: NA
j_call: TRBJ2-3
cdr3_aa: CASSNLPGLDTQYF
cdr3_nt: TGTGCCAGCAGTAACTTGCCAGGGTTGGATACGCAGTATTTT

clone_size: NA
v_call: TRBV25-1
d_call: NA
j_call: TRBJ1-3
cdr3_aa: CASSEDGYTINSGNTIYF
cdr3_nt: TGTGCCAGCAGTGAAGACGGTTATACTATAAACTCTGGAAACACCATATATTTT

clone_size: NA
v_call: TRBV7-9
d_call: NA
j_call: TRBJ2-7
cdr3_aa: CASSPKTARDEQYF
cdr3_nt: TGTGCCAGCAGCCCGAAGACAGCGCGGGACGAGCAGTACTTC

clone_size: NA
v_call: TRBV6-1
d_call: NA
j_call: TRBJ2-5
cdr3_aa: CASSDSRPQETQYF
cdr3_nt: TGTGCCAGCAGTGATTCCCGGCCCCAAGAGACCCAGTACTTC

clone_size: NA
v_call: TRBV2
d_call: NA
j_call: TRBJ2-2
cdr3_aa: CASSERTANTGELFF
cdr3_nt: TGTGCCAGCAGTGAACGGACGGCGAACACCGGGGAGCTGTTTTTT

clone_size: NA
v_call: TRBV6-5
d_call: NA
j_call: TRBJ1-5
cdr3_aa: CASSYRGGGQPQHF
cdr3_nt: TGTGCCAGCAGTTACCGGGGAGGAGGCCAGCCCCAGCATTTT

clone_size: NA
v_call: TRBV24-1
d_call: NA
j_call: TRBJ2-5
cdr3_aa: CATSDLGGSQETQYF
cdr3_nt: TGTGCCACCAGTGATTTGGGGGGCTCCCAAGAGACCCAGTACTTC

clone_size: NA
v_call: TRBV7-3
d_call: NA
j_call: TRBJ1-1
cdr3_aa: CASSHGGPGEAFF
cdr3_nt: TGTGCCAGCAGCCATGGGGGTCCTGGGGAAGCTTTCTTT

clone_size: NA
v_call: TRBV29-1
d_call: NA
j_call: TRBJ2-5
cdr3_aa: CSVEVSTETQYF
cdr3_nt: TGCAGCGTTGAAGTTTCTACGGAGACCCAGTACTTC

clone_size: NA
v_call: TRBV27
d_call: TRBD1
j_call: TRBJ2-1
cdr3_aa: CASRQGQSAYNEQFF
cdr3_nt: TGTGCCAGCAGGCAGGGACAGAGTGCCTACAATGAGCAGTTCTTC